The clone carrying this TCR beta chain was seen a few times. The antigen is unknown. The CDR3 consists of 18 residues. J lost 2 bases, V lost 4 bases, and 13 bases had no gene match. This entry is derived from a study of T-cell memory formation after mild COVID-19. Study context: Each donor largely had its own TCR clusters. Whole-study findings and limits: Specificity for SARS-CoV-2 was not confirmed among the second-wave clones peaking on day 37. CD8+ contracting clones occupied EMRA, while CD4+ ones occupied mainly CM and EM.

TCRalpha and TCRbeta libraries used 5'RACE with constant-segment primers and UMIs. TCRdb recomputed calls from the 5' RACE reads with MiXCR, one row per CDR3 protein. The data show 150,000 or so distinct CDR3 sequences, with roughly 15% seen just once and around an eighth held by the top ten. Specimen: PBMCs or a T cell subset sorted from them (not recorded which). The sequence was collected from an adult woman who had mild COVID-19 (a few samples of this study predate the infection). Cell type and time point are not known. The chain combines TRBV12-3 or TRBV12-4 with TRBJ2-1, with 8 bases that match TRBD2. The CDR3 loop reads CASSSGTRGFGTYNEQFF. CDR3 DNA sequence: TGTGCCAGCAGTTCCGGGACTAGGGGCTTTGGGACCTACAATGAGCAGTTCTTC.